This T cell receptor (beta chain) is drawn from a study of blood T cells in healthy people across ages. A second 7 to 11 cycle PCR used barcoded and J-beta primers. TCRdb analysed the 5' RACE reads with MiXCR anew, one entry per CDR3 protein. The table shows some 1,000,000 distinct CDR3 sequences, with almost 25% occurring only once. Germline V gene sequence: CDR1 DFQATT, CDR2 SNEGSKA (reference sequence). The CDR3 contains 12 residues. V was pared by 7 bases and J by 4 bases, with 13 bases between. These same data were also listed under a study on T cells of mothers and their children.

Input material: blood. This TCR was recovered from a girl aged 2-15 years in good health. The V call is TRBV20-1, the J call TRBJ2-5; D is perhaps TRBD2 (5 bases). CDR3: CSVAGGPETQYF. As DNA, the CDR3 is TGCAGTGTCGCAGGAGGCCCAGAGACCCAGTACTTC.